The 29 T cell receptor beta chains given below trace back to one sample, sequenced in a study of CD8 T cells in ankylosing spondylitis. TCRdb redid the calling of the 5' RACE reads with MiXCR, one entry per CDR3 protein. The table lists 200,000 to 300,000 distinct CDR3 sequences, 20% to 30% of them singletons. The sequencing sample was made of blood, either unsorted or a sorted T cell fraction (not recorded which). The receptors derive from a male donor with ankylosing spondylitis or in good health (not recorded which).

This rearrangement joins TRBV20-1 to TRBJ1-6; 7 nucleotides agree with TRBD1. The CDR3 runs to 14 residues. CDR1 is DFQATT, CDR2 SNEGSKA, per germline (reference sequence). J was trimmed by 6 bases and V by 3 bases; bases with no gene match: 5. The CDR3 DNA follows: TGCAGTGCTAGGGAAAACAGGGGTAATTCACCCCTCCACTTT. Amino acid sequence: CSARENRGNSPLHF.

This clonotype has at least ten counts. V and J are TRBV9 and TRBJ2-3; D may correspond to TRBD1 or TRBD2 (5 bases each). Germline CDR1 SGDLS, CDR2 YYNGEE. The CDR3 covers 15 residues. The V and J ends lost 1 base and 0 bases respectively, with 9 bases between them. CDR3 protein: CASSVSEGSTDTQYF. The CDR3 region has the DNA TGTGCCAGCAGCGTAAGCGAGGGGAGCACAGATACGCAGTATTTT.

This clonotype has a count of ten or more. The chain recombines TRBV20-1 with TRBJ2-2; no clear D. The V end was cut by 1 base, the J end by 5 bases, with 8 bases between. The CDR3 is made up of 13 amino acids. From germline, CDR1 is DFQATT and CDR2 SNEGSKA (reference sequence). As DNA, the CDR3 is TGCAGTGCTAGAGTACCCGGGACCGGGGAGCTGTTTTTT. It yields the protein CSARVPGTGELFF.

Here the CDR3 reads CSAAPGERYNEQFF. The DNA for the CDR3 is TGCAGTGCTGCTCCAGGGGAAAGATACAATGAGCAGTTCTTC. The V and J genes are TRBV20-1 and TRBJ2-1; TRBD1 might be the D (6 bases). The CDR3 covers 14 residues. Trimming stripped 5 bases from V and 4 bases from J, with 15 bases between. Per the germline V gene, CDR1 is DFQATT and CDR2 is SNEGSKA (reference sequence).

This clonotype was counted only a few times. This sequence joins TRBV4-1 and TRBJ2-7, with D uncertain. V was clipped by 3 bases and J by 3 bases, with 18 bases between them. Looked up from germline, CDR1 is MGHRA and CDR2 is YSYEKL. This CDR3 has 16 amino acids. For the CDR3, the DNA is TGCGCCAGCAGCCAGGAAGATTCTGGCTACCGCTACGAGCAGTACTTC. It yields the protein CASSQEDSGYRYEQYF.

This clonotype occurred many times. V usage is TRBV12-3 or TRBV12-4 and J usage is TRBJ2-2; D is possibly TRBD2 (6 bases). V shed 5 bases and J shed 2 bases, with 9 bases lying between them. This CDR3 is 14 amino acids long. CDR3 residues: CASSPGGNTGELFF. The CDR3 nucleotides are TGTGCCAGCAGTCCCGGGGGTAACACCGGGGAGCTGTTTTTT.

Of note for this clonotype: The CDR3 carries no conserved terminal phenylalanine or tryptophan, so it likely arises from a read error. Here the CDR3 reads CASSPSGSQETQYV. CDR3 DNA sequence: TGCGCCAGCAGCCCGAGCGGGTCCCAAGAGACCCAGTACGTC. The V call is TRBV5-1, the J call TRBJ2-5, with a possible D match to TRBD2 (6 bases). Trimming removed 4 bases at V and 1 base at J, with 11 bases between. Looked up from germline, CDR1 is SGHRS and CDR2 is YFSETQ. The CDR3 loop spans 14 amino acids.

V usage is TRBV20-1 and J usage is TRBJ2-1; 12 bases agree with TRBD2. V lost 1 base to trimming and J lost 6 bases; unmatched junction nucleotides: 7. In germline, CDR1 is DFQATT, CDR2 SNEGSKA (reference sequence). The CDR3 spans 16 residues. The CDR3 bases are TGCAGTGCTAGAGGGGACCTAGCGGGGGGGCTCAATGAGCAGTTCTTC. Protein: CSARGDLAGGLNEQFF.

The gene calls are TRBV18 and TRBJ2-1, with D hard to call. CDR1 and CDR2 (germline): KGHSH, LQKENI. The CDR3 is 11 amino acids. V was cut by 5 bases and J by 6 bases, with 5 bases left in between. The CDR3 reads CASSIINEQFF. The CDR3 bases are TGTGCCAGCTCAATCATCAATGAGCAGTTCTTC.

The count of this clonotype is one. The CDR3 coding sequence is TGCAGTGCCGGATCGTCCGGGACTAGGACCTCTCGGCCCTCCTACGAGCAGTACTTC. Amino acid sequence: CSAGSSGTRTSRPSYEQYF. This chain joins TRBV20-1 and TRBJ2-7; 8 bases agree with TRBD2. Germline trimming cut 6 bases from V and 0 bases from J; bases unmatched to any gene: 22. This CDR3 region has 19 residues. Per germline, CDR1 DFQATT and CDR2 SNEGSKA (reference sequence).

The genes are TRBV29-1 and TRBJ2-3; 9 nucleotides match TRBD2. CDR3 length: 14 amino acids. CDR1 is SQVTM, CDR2 ANQGSEA, per germline. The V and J ends lost 7 bases and 2 bases, in that order; junction bases with no gene match: 7. For the CDR3, the DNA is TGCAGCGCGGGACTAGCTCTCCTCACAGATACGCAGTATTTT. Translated, it gives CSAGLALLTDTQYF.

This clonotype was counted ten times or more. The gene calls are TRBV5-1 and TRBJ2-7; 13 bases line up with TRBD2. From germline, CDR1 is SGHRS and CDR2 YFSETQ. This CDR3 is 16 amino acids long. V lost 2 bases and J lost 2; bases outside the gene matches: 4. In DNA form, the CDR3 reads TGCGCCAGCAGCTTACTGACTAGCGGGGGGACCTACGAGCAGTACTTC. Residues: CASSLLTSGGTYEQYF.

The J gene is TRBJ2-7, the V gene TRBV20-1, with 8 nucleotides matching TRBD1. In germline, CDR1 is DFQATT, CDR2 SNEGSKA (reference sequence). This CDR3 has 13 amino acids. CDR3 protein: CSRTGPNFYEQYF. The CDR3 DNA reads TGCAGCCGGACAGGGCCGAACTTCTACGAGCAGTACTTC.

The genes are TRBV12-3 or TRBV12-4 and TRBJ2-7, with TRBD1 matching 10 bases. The CDR3 loop spans 14 amino acids. With 7 bases clipped from V and 3 bases from J, the junction kept 6 bases outside the gene matches. CDR3 sequence (DNA): TGTGCCAGCAACTCGGGACAGGGGTACTACGAGCAGTACTTC. Residues: CASNSGQGYYEQYF.

This clonotype was detected a few times. This chain links TRBV6-6 with TRBJ1-6; D is ambiguous. The V end lost 4 bases, the J end lost 7 bases, and 2 bases lay between the germline ends. There are 11 residues in the CDR3. Germline lookup yields CDR1 MNHNY and CDR2 SVGAGI (reference sequence). This CDR3 is CASSSNSPLHF. The CDR3 DNA sequence: TGTGCCAGCAGTTCCAATTCACCCCTCCACTTT.

This clonotype was detected ten times or more. The chain carries TRBV20-1 and TRBJ2-1; TRBD2 is a possible D gene (5 bases). This CDR3 has 13 residues. V was clipped by 6 bases and J by 9 bases, with 18 bases between them. The germline gives CDR1 DFQATT, CDR2 SNEGSKA (reference sequence). CDR3 residues: CSAHLAGRGEQFF. In nucleotides, the CDR3 is TGCAGTGCGCATCTAGCCGGTCGAGGTGAGCAGTTCTTC.

The chain joins TRBV12-3 or TRBV12-4 to TRBJ2-1; D is unresolved. The CDR3 has 15 residues. V lost 2 bases and J 0 bases, leaving 8 bases between the germline ends. CDR3 nucleotide sequence: TGTGCCAGCAGTTTACGGTATGGCTCCTACAATGAGCAGTTCTTC. Its translation is CASSLRYGSYNEQFF.

V is TRBV20-1 and J is TRBJ1-4; tentatively, D is TRBD1 (6 bases). CDR1 and CDR2 (germline): DFQATT, SNEGSKA (reference sequence). The CDR3 spans 16 residues. Between the trimmed V and J ends, which lost 3 bases and 2 bases, there was a span of 16 bases. CDR3 sequence (DNA): TGCAGTGCTAGGATAGTGCAGGGGCTGACTAATGAAAAACTGTTTTTT. Translated, it gives CSARIVQGLTNEKLFF.

This clonotype was counted many times. The V gene is TRBV5-1, the J gene TRBJ2-7; 7 bases are a match to TRBD1. Germline CDR1 and CDR2: SGHRS and YFSETQ. Trimming at V came to 6 bases and at J to 4 bases, leaving 7 bases not matched to a gene. This CDR3 is built from 13 residues. The CDR3 DNA sequence: TGCGCCAGCAAGTTTACAGGGGCATACGAGCAGTACTTC. Protein: CASKFTGAYEQYF.

This clonotype was found once. The chain recombines TRBV20-1 with TRBJ2-3; weak D call: TRBD2 (7 bases). V gave up 4 bases and J gave up 4 bases, with 21 bases separating them. CDR1 DFQATT and CDR2 SNEGSKA come from the germline V gene (reference sequence). The CDR3 contains 16 residues. The CDR3 DNA reads TGCAGTGCTACCCAAAACGCGGGGGCTAGCGCAGATACGCAGTATTTT. Translated: CSATQNAGASADTQYF.

J is TRBJ2-5 and V is TRBV20-1; 10 bases fit TRBD1. V lost 4 bases to trimming and J lost 5 bases; unmatched junction nucleotides: 7. The CDR3 length is 14 residues. Germline V gives CDR1 DFQATT, CDR2 SNEGSKA (reference sequence). CDR3 sequence: CSAKDRGRGETQYF. As DNA, the CDR3 is TGCAGTGCTAAAGACAGGGGGCGAGGGGAGACCCAGTACTTC.

This chain uses TRBV12-3 or TRBV12-4 with TRBJ1-6; D unclear. There are 14 residues in the CDR3. Trimming took off 5 bases at V and 0 bases at J, with 5 bases between the two ends. The CDR3 spells CASSRISYNSPLHF. The CDR3 nucleotides read TGTGCCAGCAGTCGAATCTCCTATAATTCACCCCTCCACTTT.

In its sample, this clonotype was seen many times. The chain joins TRBV20-1 to TRBJ1-4, with a tentative D call TRBD1 (5 bases). CDR1 is DFQATT, CDR2 SNEGSKA, per germline (reference sequence). The CDR3 runs 16 residues. With 6 bases removed from V and 0 bases from J, the gap between germline ends came to 17 bases. The CDR3 DNA is TGCAGTGCCAAGCTCCCCGGGGGTGCAACTAATGAAAAACTGTTTTTT. Encoded protein: CSAKLPGGATNEKLFF.

The chain employs TRBV2 and TRBJ2-7; D possibly uses TRBD1 or TRBD2 (5 bases each). V lost 6 bases, J lost 1 base, and 10 bases lay in between. The CDR3 consists of 13 residues. CDR1 is SNHLY and CDR2 is FYNNEI in the germline V gene. The DNA for the CDR3 is TGTGCCAGCAGATGGGACGCTTCCTACGAGCAGTACTTC. This gives the protein CASRWDASYEQYF.

The V call is TRBV9, the J call TRBJ2-1, with TRBD1 matching over 9 bases. Germline V gives CDR1 SGDLS, CDR2 YYNGEE. The CDR3 contains 15 residues. Germline trimming cut 2 bases from V and 5 bases from J; bases unmatched to any gene: 5. Here the CDR3 DNA reads TGTGCCAGCAGCGTGTCGGGACAGGGAGACAATGAGCAGTTCTTC. This encodes CASSVSGQGDNEQFF. The full variable domain, its missing parts supplied by reference TRBV9 and TRBJ2-1, is DSGVTQTPKHLITATGQRVTLRCSPRSGDLSVYWYQQSLDQGLQFLIQYYNGEERAKGNILERFSAQQFPDLHSELNLSSLELGDSALYFCASSVSGQGDNEQFFGPGTRLTVL.

This clonotype was seen many times. The genes are TRBV6-1 and TRBJ2-7; D is perhaps TRBD2 (5 bases). Trimming took 8 bases from V and 0 from J, leaving 14 bases between them. This CDR3 region has 14 residues. Germline-derived CDR1 and CDR2 are MNHNS and SASEGT. The CDR3 DNA reads TGTGCCAGCCCCCTCCCCGGGGACTCCTACGAGCAGTACTTC. It yields the protein CASPLPGDSYEQYF.

This chain connects TRBV7-2 to TRBJ2-1; D is unresolved. V shed 4 bases and J shed 4 bases, with 8 bases lying between them. The CDR3 runs 13 residues. CDR1 SGHTA and CDR2 FQGNSA come from the germline V gene. This CDR3 is CASSSHPYNEQFF. CDR3 DNA: TGTGCCAGCAGCTCACACCCTTACAATGAGCAGTTCTTC.

A few counts support this clonotype. The gene calls are TRBV20-1 and TRBJ1-6; D unresolved. V was clipped by 1 base and J by 13 bases, with 17 bases between them. This CDR3 contains 14 residues. From germline, CDR1 is DFQATT and CDR2 SNEGSKA (reference sequence). In nucleotides, the CDR3 is TGCAGTGCTAGAGTTAGCGAGGGCAGGCTGCCCCTCCACTTT. It specifies CSARVSEGRLPLHF.

The chain uses TRBV6-1 and TRBJ2-1; 9 nucleotides match TRBD2. This CDR3 contains 13 residues. The J segment lost 6 bases and the V segment lost 8 bases, leaving 5 bases of the junction unmatched. From germline, CDR1 is MNHNS and CDR2 SASEGT. The CDR3 nucleotides read TGTGCCAGCCAGGCGGGGGGGCCCAATGAGCAGTTCTTC. Its translation is CASQAGGPNEQFF.